The clone carrying this T cell receptor beta chain has just one count. This sample is drawn from a study of control samples from healthy donors and cancer patients. Some clones are missing from TCRdb's copy, which holds only in-frame ones; the method was immunoSEQ multiplex PCR. This table has 70,000 to 100,000 clones, about 87% appearing once. Trimming shortened V by 1 base and J by 2 bases, and 10 bases separated the two germline ends. Germline CDR1 SGDLS, CDR2 YYNGEE. The CDR3 has 14 residues. The sequenced sample was PBMCs. The TCR was taken from a woman aged 55-69 years with head and neck cancer. The chain is built from TRBV9 and TRBJ2-7, with D possibly TRBD1 on 5 matching bases. The CDR3 DNA is TGTGCCAGCAGCGTATCGGACAATACCTACGAGCAGTACTTC. Its translation: CASSVSDNTYEQYF.